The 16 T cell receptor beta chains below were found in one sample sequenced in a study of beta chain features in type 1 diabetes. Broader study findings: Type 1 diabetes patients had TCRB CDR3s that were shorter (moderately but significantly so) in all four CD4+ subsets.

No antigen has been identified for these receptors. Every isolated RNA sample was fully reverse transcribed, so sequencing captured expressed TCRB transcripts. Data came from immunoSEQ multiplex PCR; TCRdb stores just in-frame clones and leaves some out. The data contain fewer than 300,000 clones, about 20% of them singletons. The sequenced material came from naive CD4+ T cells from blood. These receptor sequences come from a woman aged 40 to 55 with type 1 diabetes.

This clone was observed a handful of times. CDR3 sequence: CASSQGLAGGAETQYF. The CDR3 coding sequence is TGTGCCAGCAGCCAAGGACTAGCGGGAGGTGCCGAGACCCAGTACTTC. This sequence joins TRBV11-3 and TRBJ2-5, with 14 bases aligning to TRBD2. J gave up 5 bases and V 5 bases, and 7 bases lay outside the gene matches. The CDR3 runs 16 residues. CDR1 SGHNT and CDR2 YENEEA come from the germline V gene.

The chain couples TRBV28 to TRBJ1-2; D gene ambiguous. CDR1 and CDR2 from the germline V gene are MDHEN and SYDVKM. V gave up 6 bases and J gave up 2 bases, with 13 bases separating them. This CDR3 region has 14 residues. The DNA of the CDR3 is TGTGCCAGCAGCCCCGAGGGCGGAAACTATGGCTACACCTTC. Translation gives CASSPEGGNYGYTF.

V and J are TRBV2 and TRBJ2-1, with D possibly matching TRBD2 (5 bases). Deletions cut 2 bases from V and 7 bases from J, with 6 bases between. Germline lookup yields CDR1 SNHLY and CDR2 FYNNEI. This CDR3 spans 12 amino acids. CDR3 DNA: TGTGCCAGCAGTGAAAGCGGAAATGAGCAGTTCTTC. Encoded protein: CASSESGNEQFF.

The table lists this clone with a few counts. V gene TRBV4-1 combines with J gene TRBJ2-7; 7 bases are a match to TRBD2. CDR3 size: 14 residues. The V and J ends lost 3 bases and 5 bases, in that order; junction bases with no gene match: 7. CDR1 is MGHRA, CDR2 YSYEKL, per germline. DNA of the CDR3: TGCGCCAGCAGCCAGGGGGGAGGGTTTGACGAGCAGTACTTC. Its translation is CASSQGGGFDEQYF.

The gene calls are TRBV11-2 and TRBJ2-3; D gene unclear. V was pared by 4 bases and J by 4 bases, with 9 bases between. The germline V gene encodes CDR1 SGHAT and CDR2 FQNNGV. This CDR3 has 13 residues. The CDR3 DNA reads TGTGCCAGCAGCTCATTACGGGCAGATACGCAGTATTTT. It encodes CASSSLRADTQYF.

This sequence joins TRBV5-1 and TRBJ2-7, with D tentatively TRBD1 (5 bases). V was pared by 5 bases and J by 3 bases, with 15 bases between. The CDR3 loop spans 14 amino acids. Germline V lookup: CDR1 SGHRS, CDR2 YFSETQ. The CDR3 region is CASRPSTGDYEQYF. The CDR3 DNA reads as TGCGCCAGCAGACCCAGTACAGGAGACTACGAGCAGTACTTC.

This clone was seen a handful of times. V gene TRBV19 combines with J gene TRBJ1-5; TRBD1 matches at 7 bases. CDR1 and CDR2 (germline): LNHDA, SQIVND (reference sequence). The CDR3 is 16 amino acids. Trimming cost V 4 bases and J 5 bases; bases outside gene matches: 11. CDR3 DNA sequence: TGTGCCAGTAGTAAGATTGTGGGGACAGATTATCAGCCCCAGCATTTT. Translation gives CASSKIVGTDYQPQHF.

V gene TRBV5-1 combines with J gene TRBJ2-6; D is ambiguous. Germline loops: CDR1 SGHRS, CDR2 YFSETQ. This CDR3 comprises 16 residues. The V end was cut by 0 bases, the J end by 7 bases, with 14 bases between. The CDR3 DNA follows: TGCGCCAGCAGCTTGGCCGTACGGCTAGGAGCCAACGTCCTGACTTTC. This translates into CASSLAVRLGANVLTF. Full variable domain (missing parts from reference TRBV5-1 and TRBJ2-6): KAGVTQTPRYLIKTRGQQVTLSCSPISGHRSVSWYQQTPGQGLQFLFEYFSETQRNKGNFPGRFSGRQFSNSRSEMNVSTLELGDSALYLCASSLAVRLGANVLTFGAGSRLTVL.

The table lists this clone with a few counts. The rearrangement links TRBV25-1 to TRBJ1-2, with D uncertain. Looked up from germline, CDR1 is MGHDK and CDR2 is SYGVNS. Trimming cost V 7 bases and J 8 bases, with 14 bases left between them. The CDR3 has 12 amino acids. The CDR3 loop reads CASNRTGYGYTF. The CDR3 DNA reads TGTGCCAGCAACCGCACGGGTTACGGCTACACCTTC.

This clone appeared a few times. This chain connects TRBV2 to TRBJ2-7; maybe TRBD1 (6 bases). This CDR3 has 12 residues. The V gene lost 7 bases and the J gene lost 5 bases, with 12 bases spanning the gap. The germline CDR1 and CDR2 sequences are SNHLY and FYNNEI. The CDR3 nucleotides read TGTGCCAGCACGCCAGGGGCTCACGAGCAGTACTTC. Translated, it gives CASTPGAHEQYF.

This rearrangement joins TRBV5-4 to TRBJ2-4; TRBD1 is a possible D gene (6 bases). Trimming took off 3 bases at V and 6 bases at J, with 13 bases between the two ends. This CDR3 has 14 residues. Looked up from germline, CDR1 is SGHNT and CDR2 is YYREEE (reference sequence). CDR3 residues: CASSSRTEGNIQYF. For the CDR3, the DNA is TGTGCCAGCAGCTCCAGGACAGAGGGAAACATTCAGTACTTC.

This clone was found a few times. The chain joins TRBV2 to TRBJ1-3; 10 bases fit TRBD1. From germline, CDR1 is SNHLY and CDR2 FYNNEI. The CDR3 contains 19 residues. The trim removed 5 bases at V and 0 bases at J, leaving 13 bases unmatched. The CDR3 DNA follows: TGTGCCAGCAGTCGTCCCGGGACAGGGGCCCGCTCCTCTGGAAACACCATATATTTT. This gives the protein CASSRPGTGARSSGNTIYF.

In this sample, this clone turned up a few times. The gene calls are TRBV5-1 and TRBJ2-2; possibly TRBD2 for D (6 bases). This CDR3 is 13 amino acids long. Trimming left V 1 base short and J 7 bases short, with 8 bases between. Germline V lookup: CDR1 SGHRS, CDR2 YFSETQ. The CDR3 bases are TGCGCCAGCAGCTTGAGGCGGGGCGGGGAGCTGTTTTTT. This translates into CASSLRRGGELFF.

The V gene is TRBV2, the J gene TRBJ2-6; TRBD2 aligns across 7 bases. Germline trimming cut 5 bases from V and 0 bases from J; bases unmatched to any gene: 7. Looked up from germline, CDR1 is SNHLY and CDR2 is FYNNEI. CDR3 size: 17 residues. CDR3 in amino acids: CASSPRWGGSGANVLTF. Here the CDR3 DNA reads TGTGCCAGCAGTCCCCGATGGGGGGGCTCTGGGGCCAACGTCCTGACTTTC.

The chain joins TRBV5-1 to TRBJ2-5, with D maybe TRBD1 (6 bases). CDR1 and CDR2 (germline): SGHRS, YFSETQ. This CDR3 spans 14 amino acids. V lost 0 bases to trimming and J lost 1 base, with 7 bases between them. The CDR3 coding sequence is TGCGCCAGCAGCTTGGGGGACACCCAAGAGACCCAGTACTTC. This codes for CASSLGDTQETQYF. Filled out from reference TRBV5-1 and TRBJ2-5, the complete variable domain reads KAGVTQTPRYLIKTRGQQVTLSCSPISGHRSVSWYQQTPGQGLQFLFEYFSETQRNKGNFPGRFSGRQFSNSRSEMNVSTLELGDSALYLCASSLGDTQETQYFGPGTRLLVL.

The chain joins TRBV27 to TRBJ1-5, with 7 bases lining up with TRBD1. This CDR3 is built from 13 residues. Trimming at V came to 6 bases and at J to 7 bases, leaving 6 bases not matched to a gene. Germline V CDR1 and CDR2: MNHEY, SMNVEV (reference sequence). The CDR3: CASRDREEQPQHF. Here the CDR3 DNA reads TGTGCCAGCAGAGACAGGGAGGAACAGCCCCAGCATTTT.